The following is a T cell receptor beta chain sequence with its context. Its target is not known. Total RNA was isolated from each sample in quantities of at least 5 micrograms. Primers used in a second PCR of roughly 6 to 11 cycles were a sample-barcoded 5' primer and a J-beta primer mix. Each cDNA molecule, via a template-switch adaptor with 12 random nucleotides, was tagged. In TCRdb, the 5' RACE reads were re-called with MiXCR into one record per CDR3 protein. The top ten clones hold less than 2.5% of a sample with about 1.8 million distinct CDR3 sequences, roughly 50% of them seen once. This specimen comes from a study of blood T cells in healthy people across ages. The study, taken as a whole, reports: Shifts in expanded clonotypes may have been confounded by donor CMV status, which was unknown. Older age went with lower TCR beta diversity per million T cells, in a roughly linear way.

V shed 0 bases, J shed 8 bases, and the junction held 8 bases outside the gene matches. This CDR3 has 15 residues. Germline-derived CDR1 and CDR2 are MNHEY and SMNVEV (reference sequence). The V call is TRBV27, the J call TRBJ1-2; 8 nucleotides align to TRBD1. Sequencing was carried out using blood. The source of this sequence is a woman aged 40 to 50 in good health. Here the CDR3 reads CASSLSGQGRKGYTF. CDR3 DNA: TGTGCCAGCAGTTTATCAGGACAGGGCCGTAAGGGCTACACCTTC.